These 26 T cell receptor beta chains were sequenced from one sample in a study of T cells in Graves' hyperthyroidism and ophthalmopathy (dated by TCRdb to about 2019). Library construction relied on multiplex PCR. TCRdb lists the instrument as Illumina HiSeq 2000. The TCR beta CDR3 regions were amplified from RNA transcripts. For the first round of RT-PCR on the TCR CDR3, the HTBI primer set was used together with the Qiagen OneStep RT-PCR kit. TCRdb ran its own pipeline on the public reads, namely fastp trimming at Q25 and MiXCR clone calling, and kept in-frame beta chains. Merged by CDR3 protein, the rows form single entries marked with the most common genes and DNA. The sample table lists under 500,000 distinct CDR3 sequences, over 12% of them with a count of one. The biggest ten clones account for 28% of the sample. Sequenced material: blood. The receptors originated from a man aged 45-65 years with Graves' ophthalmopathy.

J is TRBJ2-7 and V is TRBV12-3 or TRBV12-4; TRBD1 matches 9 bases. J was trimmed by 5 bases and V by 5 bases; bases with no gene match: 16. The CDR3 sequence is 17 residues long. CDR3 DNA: TGTGCCAGCAGTCTAGGCCTCGGGACAGGGCTAGACCACGAGCAGTACTTC. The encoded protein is CASSLGLGTGLDHEQYF.

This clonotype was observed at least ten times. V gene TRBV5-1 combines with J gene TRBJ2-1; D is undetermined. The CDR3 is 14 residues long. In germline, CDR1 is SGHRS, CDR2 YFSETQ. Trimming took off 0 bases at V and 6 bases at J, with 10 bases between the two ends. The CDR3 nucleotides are TGCGCCAGCAGCTTGGAGCTCCCGCCCAATGAGCAGTTCTTC. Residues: CASSLELPPNEQFF.

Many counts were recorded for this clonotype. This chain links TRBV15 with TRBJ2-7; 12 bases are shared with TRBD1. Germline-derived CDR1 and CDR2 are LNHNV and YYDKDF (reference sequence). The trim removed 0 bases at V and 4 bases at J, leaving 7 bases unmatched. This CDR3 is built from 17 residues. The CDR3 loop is CATSRDRDRGQRYEQYF. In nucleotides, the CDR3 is TGTGCCACCAGCAGAGATAGGGACAGGGGGCAGCGATACGAGCAGTACTTC.

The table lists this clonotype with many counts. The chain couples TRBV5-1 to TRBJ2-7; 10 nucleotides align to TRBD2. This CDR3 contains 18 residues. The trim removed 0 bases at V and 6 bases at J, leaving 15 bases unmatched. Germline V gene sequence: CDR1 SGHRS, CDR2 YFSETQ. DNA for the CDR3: TGCGCCAGCAGCTTGGATACAGCGGGAGGGCCCCGGGTCGCCGAGCAGTACTTC. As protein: CASSLDTAGGPRVAEQYF.

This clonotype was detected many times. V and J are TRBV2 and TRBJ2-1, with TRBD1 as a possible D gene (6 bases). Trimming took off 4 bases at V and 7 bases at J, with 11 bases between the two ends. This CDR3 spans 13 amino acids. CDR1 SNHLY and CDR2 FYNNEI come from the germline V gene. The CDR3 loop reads CASSVARGNEQFF. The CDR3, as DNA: TGTGCCAGCAGTGTGGCAAGGGGGAATGAGCAGTTCTTC.

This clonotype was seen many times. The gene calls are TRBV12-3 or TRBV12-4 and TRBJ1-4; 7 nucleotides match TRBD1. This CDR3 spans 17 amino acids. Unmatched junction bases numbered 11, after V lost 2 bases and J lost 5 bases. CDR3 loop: CASSLSGQLTPNEKLFF. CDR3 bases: TGTGCCAGCAGTTTATCGGGACAGCTAACCCCCAATGAAAAACTGTTTTTT.

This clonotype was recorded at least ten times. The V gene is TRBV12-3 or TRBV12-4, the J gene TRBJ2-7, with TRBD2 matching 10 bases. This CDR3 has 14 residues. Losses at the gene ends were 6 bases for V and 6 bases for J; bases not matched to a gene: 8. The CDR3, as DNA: TGTGCCAGCAGCGTACTAGCGGGAAATAGCGAGCAGTACTTC. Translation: CASSVLAGNSEQYF.

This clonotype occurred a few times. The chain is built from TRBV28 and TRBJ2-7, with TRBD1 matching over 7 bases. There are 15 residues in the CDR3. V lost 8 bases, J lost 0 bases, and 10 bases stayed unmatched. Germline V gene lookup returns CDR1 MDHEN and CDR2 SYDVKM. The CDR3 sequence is CASAPGQRASYEQYF. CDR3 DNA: TGTGCCAGCGCCCCGGGACAGAGGGCCTCCTACGAGCAGTACTTC.

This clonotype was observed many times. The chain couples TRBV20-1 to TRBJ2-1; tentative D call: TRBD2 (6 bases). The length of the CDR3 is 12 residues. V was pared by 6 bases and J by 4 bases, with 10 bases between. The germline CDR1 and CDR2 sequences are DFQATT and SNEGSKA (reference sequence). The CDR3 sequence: CSASGEYNEQFF. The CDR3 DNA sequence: TGCAGTGCATCGGGAGAATACAATGAGCAGTTCTTC.

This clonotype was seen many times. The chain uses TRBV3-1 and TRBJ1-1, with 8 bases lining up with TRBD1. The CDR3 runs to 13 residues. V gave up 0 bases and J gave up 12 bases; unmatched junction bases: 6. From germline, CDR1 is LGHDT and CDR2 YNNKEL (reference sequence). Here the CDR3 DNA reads TGTGCCAGCAGCCAAGATCGTACAGGGGGTACTTTCTTT. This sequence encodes CASSQDRTGGTFF.

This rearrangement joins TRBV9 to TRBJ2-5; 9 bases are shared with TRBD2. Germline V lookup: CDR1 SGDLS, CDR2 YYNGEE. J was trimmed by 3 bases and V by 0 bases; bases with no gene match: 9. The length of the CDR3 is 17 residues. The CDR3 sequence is CASSVGSQTSGKETQYF. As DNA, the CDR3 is TGTGCCAGCAGCGTAGGAAGCCAGACTAGCGGAAAAGAGACCCAGTACTTC.

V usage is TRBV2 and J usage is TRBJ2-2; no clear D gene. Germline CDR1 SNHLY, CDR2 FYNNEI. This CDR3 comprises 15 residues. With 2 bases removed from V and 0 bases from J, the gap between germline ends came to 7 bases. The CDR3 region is CASSEKHPNTGELFF. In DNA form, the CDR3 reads TGTGCCAGCAGTGAAAAGCACCCGAACACCGGGGAGCTGTTTTTT.

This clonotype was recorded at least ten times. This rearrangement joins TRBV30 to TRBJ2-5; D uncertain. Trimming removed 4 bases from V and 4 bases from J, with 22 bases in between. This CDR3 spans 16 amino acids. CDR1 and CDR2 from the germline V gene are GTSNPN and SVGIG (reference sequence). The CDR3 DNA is TGTGCCTGGACCATCAACTGGTTAGCTTCACGAGAGACCCAGTACTTC. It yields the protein CAWTINWLASRETQYF.

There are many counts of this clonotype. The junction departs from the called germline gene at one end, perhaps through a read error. CDR3 residues: CASSSGLAGGPADEQHF. In DNA, the CDR3 is TGCGCCAGCAGCTCGGGACTAGCGGGAGGGCCCGCGGACGAGCAGCACTTC. The chain links TRBV5-1 to TRBJ2-7; 16 bases agree with TRBD2. Germline assignment: CDR1 SGHRS and CDR2 YFSETQ. CDR3 length: 17 amino acids.

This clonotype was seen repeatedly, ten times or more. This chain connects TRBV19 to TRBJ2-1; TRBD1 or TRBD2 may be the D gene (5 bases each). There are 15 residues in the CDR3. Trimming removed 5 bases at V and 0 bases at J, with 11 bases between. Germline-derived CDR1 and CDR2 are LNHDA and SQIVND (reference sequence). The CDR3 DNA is TGTGCCAGTAGTGCAGGGAGTACCTCCTACAATGAGCAGTTCTTC. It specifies CASSAGSTSYNEQFF.

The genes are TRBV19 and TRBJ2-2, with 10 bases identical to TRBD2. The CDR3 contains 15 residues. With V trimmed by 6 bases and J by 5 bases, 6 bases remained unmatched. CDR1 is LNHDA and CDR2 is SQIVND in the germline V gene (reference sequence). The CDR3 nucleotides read TGTGCCAGTAGCCCGGGACTAGCGCCTACCGGGGAGCTGTTTTTT. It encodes CASSPGLAPTGELFF. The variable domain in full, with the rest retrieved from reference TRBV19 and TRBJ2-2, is DGGITQSPKYLFRKEGQNVTLSCEQNLNHDAMYWYRQDPGQGLRLIYYSQIVNDFQKGDIAEGYSVSREKKESFPLTVTSAQKNPTAFYLCASSPGLAPTGELFFGEGSRLTVL.

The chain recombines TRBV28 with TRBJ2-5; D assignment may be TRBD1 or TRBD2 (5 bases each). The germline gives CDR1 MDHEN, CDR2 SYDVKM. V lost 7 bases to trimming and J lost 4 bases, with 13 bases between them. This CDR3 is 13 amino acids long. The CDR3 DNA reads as TGTGCCAGCACCACCCAGAGGGGAGAGACCCAGTACTTC. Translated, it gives CASTTQRGETQYF.

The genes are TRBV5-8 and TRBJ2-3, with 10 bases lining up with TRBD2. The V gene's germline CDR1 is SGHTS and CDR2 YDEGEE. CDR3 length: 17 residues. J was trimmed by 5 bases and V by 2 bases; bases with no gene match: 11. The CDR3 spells CASSFYSASGRKDTQYF. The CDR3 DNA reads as TGTGCCAGCAGCTTTTATTCCGCTAGCGGGAGAAAAGATACGCAGTATTTT.

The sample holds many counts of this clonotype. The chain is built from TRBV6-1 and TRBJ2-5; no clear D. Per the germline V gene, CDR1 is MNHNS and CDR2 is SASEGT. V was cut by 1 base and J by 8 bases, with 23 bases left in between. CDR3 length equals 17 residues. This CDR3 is CASSEESVRSPKRTQYF. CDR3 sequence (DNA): TGTGCCAGCAGTGAAGAGTCCGTCCGGAGCCCCAAGAGAACCCAGTACTTC.

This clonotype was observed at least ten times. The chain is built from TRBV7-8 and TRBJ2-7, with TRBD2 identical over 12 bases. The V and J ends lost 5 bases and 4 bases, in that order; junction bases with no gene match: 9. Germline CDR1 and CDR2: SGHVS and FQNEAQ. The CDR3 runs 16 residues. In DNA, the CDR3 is TGTGCCAGCAGCCAGCCCCTAGCGGGAGGGTATTACGAGCAGTACTTC. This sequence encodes CASSQPLAGGYYEQYF.

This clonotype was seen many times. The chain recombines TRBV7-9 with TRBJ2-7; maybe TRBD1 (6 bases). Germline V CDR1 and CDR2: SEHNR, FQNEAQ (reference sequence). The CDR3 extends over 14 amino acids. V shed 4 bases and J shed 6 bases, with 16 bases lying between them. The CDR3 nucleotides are TGTGCCAGCAGCTCGTCGGGACACAAAACCGAGCAGTACTTC. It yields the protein CASSSSGHKTEQYF.

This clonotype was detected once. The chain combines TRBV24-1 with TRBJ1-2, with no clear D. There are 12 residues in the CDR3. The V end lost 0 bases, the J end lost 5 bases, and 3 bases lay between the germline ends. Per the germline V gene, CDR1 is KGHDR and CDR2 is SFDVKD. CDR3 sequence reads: CATSDLAYGYTF. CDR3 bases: TGTGCCACCAGTGATTTGGCGTATGGCTACACCTTC.

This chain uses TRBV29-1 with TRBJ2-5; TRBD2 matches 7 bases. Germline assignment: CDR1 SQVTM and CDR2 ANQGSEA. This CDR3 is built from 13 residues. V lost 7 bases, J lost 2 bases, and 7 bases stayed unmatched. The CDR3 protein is CSAPRGDQETQYF. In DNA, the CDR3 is TGCAGCGCCCCTCGGGGGGATCAAGAGACCCAGTACTTC. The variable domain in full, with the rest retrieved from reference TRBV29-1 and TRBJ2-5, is SAVISQKPSRDICQRGTSLTIQCQVDSQVTMMFWYRQQPGQSLTLIATANQGSEATYESGFVIDKFPISRPNLTFSTLTVSNMSPEDSSIYLCSAPRGDQETQYFGPGTRLLVL.

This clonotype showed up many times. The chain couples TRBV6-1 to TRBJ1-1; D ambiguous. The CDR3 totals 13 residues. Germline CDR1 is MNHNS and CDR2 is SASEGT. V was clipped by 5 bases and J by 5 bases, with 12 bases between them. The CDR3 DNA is TGTGCCAGCAGTCCCTCAGAGTGGACTGAAGCTTTCTTT. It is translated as CASSPSEWTEAFF.

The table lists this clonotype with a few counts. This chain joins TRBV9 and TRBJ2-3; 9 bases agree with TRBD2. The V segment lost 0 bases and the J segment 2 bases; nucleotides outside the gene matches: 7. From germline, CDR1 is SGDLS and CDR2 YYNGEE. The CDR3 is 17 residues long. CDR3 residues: CASSVESSGTYTDTQYF. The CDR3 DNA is TGTGCCAGCAGCGTAGAATCTAGCGGGACATACACAGATACGCAGTATTTT.

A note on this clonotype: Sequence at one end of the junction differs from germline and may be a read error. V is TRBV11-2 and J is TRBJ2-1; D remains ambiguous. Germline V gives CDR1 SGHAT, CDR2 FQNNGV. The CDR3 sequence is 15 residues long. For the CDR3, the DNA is TGCGCCAGCAGCCAAGGAGTGTCGACGTACAATGAGCAGTTCTTC. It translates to CASSQGVSTYNEQFF.